These 14 T cell receptor beta chains came from one sample sequenced in a study of blood T cell repertoires in COVID-19. TCRdb's table, derived via immunoSEQ multiplex PCR, lists solely in-frame clones and lacks some. The table records a few hundred thousand clones, roughly 86% of them present only once. The sample taken for sequencing was PBMCs or T cells enriched from blood (not recorded which). Receptor source: a woman aged 45-65 years who had recovered from COVID-19.

The CDR3 nucleotides read TGTGCCAGCAGTTTTAGCGGGAGTCTCTACAATGAGCAGTTCTTC. It translates to CASSFSGSLYNEQFF. The chain couples TRBV27 to TRBJ2-1, with 9 bases aligning to TRBD2. This CDR3 is 15 amino acids long. The junction had 3 bases not matched to a gene; V was cut back by 3 bases and J by 3 bases. Looked up from germline, CDR1 is MNHEY and CDR2 is SMNVEV (reference sequence).

The V gene is TRBV2, the J gene TRBJ2-2; 11 positions agree with TRBD2. V gave up 7 bases and J gave up 0 bases; unmatched junction bases: 13. There are 19 residues in the CDR3. Germline V lookup: CDR1 SNHLY, CDR2 FYNNEI. In DNA, the CDR3 is TGTGCCAGCAATGCGCTATCCGGGACTAGCGGTACGAACACCGGGGAGCTGTTTTTT. It is translated as CASNALSGTSGTNTGELFF.

CDR3 DNA sequence: TGTGCCAGCAGTTCTGGGACAGGGTCGGAATGGTCCTACGAGCAGTACTTC. Translating gives CASSSGTGSEWSYEQYF. The chain couples TRBV28 to TRBJ2-7; 9 bases are shared with TRBD1. Germline CDR1 is MDHEN and CDR2 is SYDVKM. The CDR3 loop spans 17 amino acids. V dropped 4 bases and J dropped 1; count of bases not matched to a gene: 11.

This clone was detected only once. The V gene is TRBV4-1, the J gene TRBJ1-5, with 7 bases lining up with TRBD1. The germline gives CDR1 MGHRA, CDR2 YSYEKL. J was trimmed by 9 bases and V by 4 bases; bases with no gene match: 15. The CDR3 length is 16 residues. The CDR3: CASSPPGTGVIGPQHF. In nucleotides, the CDR3 is TGCGCCAGCAGCCCCCCCGGAACAGGGGTAATTGGGCCCCAGCATTTT.

The chain couples TRBV3-1 (or the pseudogene TRBV3-2) to TRBJ2-7; 10 bases are a match to TRBD2. This CDR3 region has 15 residues. Germline trimming cut 1 base from V and 3 bases from J; bases unmatched to any gene: 3. Germline V gene data show CDR1 as LGHDT and CDR2 as YNNKEL (reference sequence). The CDR3 DNA follows: TGTGCCAGCAGCCAAGGGGCTAGCGGGAGCTACGAGCAGTACTTC. Translating it yields CASSQGASGSYEQYF.

This clone was counted a few times. This sequence joins TRBV12-5 and TRBJ2-1; TRBD2 matches 8 bases. This CDR3 contains 16 residues. Per the germline V gene, CDR1 is LGHNT and CDR2 is FRNRAP. The trim removed 6 bases at V and 6 bases at J, leaving 13 bases unmatched. The CDR3 here is CASGVAGLKNFNEQFF. CDR3 nucleotide sequence: TGTGCTAGTGGCGTAGCGGGATTAAAAAATTTCAATGAGCAGTTCTTC.

This chain links TRBV15 with TRBJ2-5, with 7 bases fitting TRBD1. The V gene end was trimmed by 0 bases and the J gene end by 9 bases; junction bases not matched to a gene: 10. Germline V gene sequence: CDR1 LNHNV, CDR2 YYDKDF (reference sequence). The CDR3 contains 15 residues. The CDR3 reads CATSRDVGDSYSQYF. CDR3 DNA: TGTGCCACCAGCAGAGATGTAGGGGACAGTTATTCCCAGTACTTC.

There are a few counts of this clone. This chain links TRBV4-1 with TRBJ1-5, with D possibly being TRBD1 (5 bases). The ends were cut back, 1 base at V and 6 bases at J, with 16 bases in the middle. Germline CDR1 MGHRA, CDR2 YSYEKL. The CDR3 is 16 amino acids. This CDR3 is CASSQVVQGRGQPQHF. The DNA of the CDR3 is TGCGCCAGCAGCCAAGTGGTGCAGGGCCGTGGTCAGCCCCAGCATTTT.

The V gene is TRBV9, the J gene TRBJ2-1, with 10 positions matching TRBD1. The CDR3 length is 15 residues. Germline lookup yields CDR1 SGDLS and CDR2 YYNGEE. The junction had 4 bases not matched to a gene; V was cut back by 1 base and J by 6 bases. Written as DNA, the CDR3 is TGTGCCAGCAGCGTAACCGGGACAGGGGTCAATGAGCAGTTCTTC. Protein: CASSVTGTGVNEQFF. Using reference TRBV9 and TRBJ2-1 for the parts outside the CDR3, the full variable domain is DSGVTQTPKHLITATGQRVTLRCSPRSGDLSVYWYQQSLDQGLQFLIQYYNGEERAKGNILERFSAQQFPDLHSELNLSSLELGDSALYFCASSVTGTGVNEQFFGPGTRLTVL.

This clone was recorded only once. The chain joins TRBV5-1 to TRBJ2-3, with 7 bases matching TRBD1. The V gene's germline CDR1 is SGHRS and CDR2 YFSETQ. Trimming removed 4 bases from V and 4 bases from J; junction bases left unmatched: 6. The CDR3 sequence is 14 residues long. CDR3 sequence: CASSQPGQSDTQYF. Here the CDR3 DNA reads TGCGCCAGCAGCCAACCGGGACAGTCAGATACGCAGTATTTT.

The chain employs TRBV5-1 and TRBJ2-7; perhaps TRBD2 as D (5 bases). CDR1 and CDR2 (germline): SGHRS, YFSETQ. There are 14 residues in the CDR3. V was pared by 0 bases and J by 7 bases, with 14 bases between. CDR3 in DNA: TGCGCCAGCAGCTTGGTCTCGGGGAGTAGAGAGCAGTACTTC. Amino acid sequence: CASSLVSGSREQYF.

The chain joins TRBV28 to TRBJ2-7; D perhaps matches TRBD1 (6 bases). The germline V and J ends were trimmed by 3 bases and 6 bases, with 9 bases remaining between them. The CDR3 spans 12 residues. In germline, CDR1 is MDHEN, CDR2 SYDVKM. The CDR3 nucleotides read TGTGCCAGCAGTTTTGGCAGGGGCGAGCAGTACTTC. It codes for CASSFGRGEQYF.

In this sample, this clone turned up a few times. The V gene is TRBV5-8, the J gene TRBJ2-7; D is unresolved. The V end lost 0 bases, the J end lost 4 bases, and 5 bases lay between the germline ends. Per germline, CDR1 SGHTS and CDR2 YDEGEE. The CDR3 covers 12 residues. CDR3 nucleotide sequence: TGTGCCAGCAGCTTGGGAGGATACGAGCAGTACTTC. This sequence encodes CASSLGGYEQYF.

The chain combines TRBV5-1 with TRBJ2-1, with 7 bases matching TRBD2. The CDR3 length is 16 residues. CDR1 is SGHRS and CDR2 is YFSETQ in the germline V gene. The V segment lost 4 bases and the J segment 2 bases; nucleotides outside the gene matches: 9. CDR3 bases: TGCGCCAGCAGCCACACTTCTAGCGGAACCTACAATGAGCAGTTCTTC. Amino acids: CASSHTSSGTYNEQFF.